Below, 20 T cell receptor beta chains from the same sample are listed, as sequenced in a study of control samples from healthy donors and cancer patients. The data were produced by immunoSEQ multiplex PCR, yet TCRdb's version contains in-frame clones alone and is incomplete. The sample contains approximately 170,000 clones, around 93% of which appear only once. Sequencing was performed on blood. These receptors originate from a woman aged 60-75 years in good health.

This rearrangement joins TRBV2 to TRBJ1-6, with D unresolved. Trimming stripped 2 bases from V and 10 bases from J, with 12 bases between. This CDR3 spans 14 amino acids. The germline V gene encodes CDR1 SNHLY and CDR2 FYNNEI. The CDR3 loop is CASSEKPPVSPLHF. The DNA for the CDR3 is TGTGCCAGCAGTGAAAAGCCCCCTGTCTCACCCCTCCACTTT.

This chain connects TRBV10-2 to TRBJ1-6; D not resolved. V shed 9 bases and J shed 7 bases, with 13 bases lying between them. This CDR3 is built from 13 residues. CDR1 is WSHSY and CDR2 is SAAADI in the germline V gene. The CDR3 nucleotides are TGCGCCAGTGCTCGTGGGGTCAATTCACCCCTCCACTTT. Encoded protein: CASARGVNSPLHF.

The V and J genes are TRBV10-3 and TRBJ2-7; D might be TRBD2 (5 bases). This CDR3 has 14 amino acids. Trimming took 6 bases from V and 2 from J, leaving 14 bases between them. Per the germline V gene, CDR1 is ENHRY and CDR2 is SYGVKD. The CDR3 loop reads CAISPWSGPYEQYF. The CDR3 coding sequence is TGTGCCATCAGCCCTTGGAGCGGACCCTACGAGCAGTACTTC.

V and J are TRBV5-1 and TRBJ2-7; perhaps TRBD2 as D (9 bases). Germline-derived CDR1 and CDR2 are SGHRS and YFSETQ. Trimming pared 4 bases from V and 6 bases from J, leaving 38 bases between. The CDR3 extends over 21 amino acids. The CDR3 here is CASSIGSGTGFGGGAWFEQYF. For the CDR3, the DNA is TGCGCCAGCAGCATAGGATCCGGGACAGGATTTGGCGGGGGGGCATGGTTCGAGCAGTACTTC.

The J gene is TRBJ2-1, the V gene TRBV5-1; a possible D gene is TRBD1 (5 bases). Germline CDR1 is SGHRS and CDR2 is YFSETQ. The CDR3 consists of 19 residues. V was trimmed by 1 base and J by 10 bases, leaving 30 bases between them. The CDR3 loop reads CASSLRELAGYIGQWEQFF. The DNA of the CDR3 is TGCGCCAGCAGCTTGCGCGAGCTGGCAGGGTATATTGGGCAATGGGAGCAGTTCTTC.

The chain has TRBV5-4 and TRBJ1-3, with a possible D match to TRBD1 (5 bases). CDR3 length: 16 residues. V dropped 0 bases and J dropped 0 bases, with 10 bases sitting between them. From germline, CDR1 is SGHNT and CDR2 YYREEE (reference sequence). Here the CDR3 DNA reads TGTGCCAGCAGCTTGGATTACGGGGGCTCTGGAAACACCATATATTTT. Its translation is CASSLDYGGSGNTIYF.

This clone appeared once. This chain joins TRBV27 and TRBJ1-6; D gene uncertain. Trimming removed 6 bases from V and 0 bases from J, with 12 bases in between. Germline values: CDR1 MNHEY, CDR2 SMNVEV (reference sequence). The CDR3 totals 16 residues. CDR3 sequence: CASSPLGFSYNSPLHF. The CDR3 nucleotides read TGTGCCAGCAGCCCCTTAGGCTTCTCCTATAATTCACCCCTCCACTTT.

The rearrangement links TRBV5-1 to TRBJ2-7; tentatively, D is TRBD2 (5 bases). Germline CDR1 and CDR2: SGHRS and YFSETQ. Between the trimmed V and J ends, which lost 0 bases and 2 bases, there was a span of 12 bases. CDR3 length equals 15 residues. In DNA, the CDR3 is TGCGCCAGCAGCTTGGCAAGCGGAATAACCTACGAGCAGTACTTC. This translates into CASSLASGITYEQYF.

The J gene is TRBJ2-7, the V gene TRBV7-2; 9 bases align to TRBD2. The junction had 8 bases not matched to a gene; V was cut back by 2 bases and J by 0 bases. The CDR3 runs 17 residues. Per germline, CDR1 SGHTA and CDR2 FQGNSA. CDR3 sequence reads: CASSLKRGDSGSYEQYF. Here the CDR3 DNA reads TGTGCCAGCAGCTTAAAGCGGGGGGATTCCGGCTCCTACGAGCAGTACTTC.

The chain recombines TRBV12-3 or TRBV12-4 with TRBJ1-1, with D unclear. The CDR3 covers 11 residues. Deletions cut 2 bases from V and 8 bases from J, with 6 bases between. CDR3 region: CASSLILEAFF. Written as DNA, the CDR3 is TGTGCCAGCAGTTTAATCCTAGAAGCTTTCTTT.

In regard to this clone: Sequence at one end of the junction differs from germline and may be a read error. The same CDR3 is also encoded by other DNA sequences in this sample. The chain combines TRBV5-6 with TRBJ1-1; D is unclear. Looked up from germline, CDR1 is SGHDT and CDR2 is YYEEEE. This CDR3 region has 15 residues. The chain's CDR3 is CASSFRQPMNTEAFF. The CDR3 DNA is TGCGCCAGCAGCTTTAGGCAGCCTATGAACACTGAAGCTTTCTTT.

This clone was seen a few times. The chain has TRBV5-6 and TRBJ1-1, with D unclear. V lost 4 bases and J 1 base, leaving 11 bases between the germline ends. The V gene's germline CDR1 is SGHDT and CDR2 YYEEEE. The CDR3 extends over 14 amino acids. This CDR3 is CASSTDAPNTEAFF. The CDR3 DNA reads TGTGCCAGCAGCACTGACGCTCCGAACACTGAAGCTTTCTTT.

The gene calls are TRBV9 and TRBJ2-2; 9 bases match TRBD1. The ends lost 4 bases at V and 5 bases at J; junction bases unmatched: 3. Germline V CDR1 and CDR2: SGDLS, YYNGEE. The CDR3 covers 14 residues. The CDR3 coding sequence is TGTGCCAGCAGCCTGACAGGGGGAACCGGGGAGCTGTTTTTT. Protein: CASSLTGGTGELFF.

J is TRBJ1-2 and V is TRBV7-6, with TRBD1 matching over 7 bases. The germline CDR1 and CDR2 sequences are SGHVS and FNYEAQ. The CDR3 loop spans 14 amino acids. V lost 3 bases to trimming and J lost 2 bases; unmatched junction nucleotides: 3. The chain's CDR3 is CASSLGTANYGYTF. Here the CDR3 DNA reads TGTGCCAGCAGCTTGGGGACAGCAAACTATGGCTACACCTTC.

The V and J genes are TRBV14 and TRBJ2-7; D unclear. The CDR3 has 13 amino acids. Germline CDR1 and CDR2: SGHDN and FVKESK. V lost 1 base and J 6 bases, leaving 10 bases between the germline ends. The CDR3 sequence is CASSQGWAFEQYF. CDR3 DNA sequence: TGTGCCAGCAGCCAAGGTTGGGCTTTCGAGCAGTACTTC.

This chain connects TRBV6-5 to TRBJ1-4, with 8 bases matching TRBD1. J was trimmed by 6 bases and V by 2 bases; bases with no gene match: 5. The germline CDR1 and CDR2 sequences are MNHEY and SVGAGI. The CDR3 has 15 amino acids. The CDR3: CASSYTPGGHEKLFF. CDR3 DNA: TGTGCCAGCAGTTACACGCCAGGGGGCCATGAAAAACTGTTTTTT.

The chain recombines TRBV5-1 with TRBJ2-7; 8 bases align to TRBD1. Germline values: CDR1 SGHRS, CDR2 YFSETQ. Trimming at V came to 6 bases and at J to 0 bases, leaving 5 bases not matched to a gene. This CDR3 has 14 amino acids. CDR3 in DNA: TGCGCCAGCACCGGACAGGGCCTCTCCTACGAGCAGTACTTC. Protein sequence: CASTGQGLSYEQYF. The full variable domain, with the rest looked up from reference TRBV5-1 and TRBJ2-7, is KAGVTQTPRYLIKTRGQQVTLSCSPISGHRSVSWYQQTPGQGLQFLFEYFSETQRNKGNFPGRFSGRQFSNSRSEMNVSTLELGDSALYLCASTGQGLSYEQYFGPGTRLTVT.

The chain has TRBV19 and TRBJ2-7, with D possibly matching TRBD1 (5 bases). The CDR3 is 14 amino acids. Germline V gene sequence: CDR1 LNHDA, CDR2 SQIVND (reference sequence). Trimming took 3 bases from V and 2 from J, leaving 11 bases between them. As DNA, the CDR3 is TGTGCCAGTAGTATGAGGACAAGAACCTACGAGCAGTACTTC. It yields the protein CASSMRTRTYEQYF. The full variable domain, in which reference TRBV19 and TRBJ2-7 provide the parts outside the CDR3, is DGGITQSPKYLFRKEGQNVTLSCEQNLNHDAMYWYRQDPGQGLRLIYYSQIVNDFQKGDIAEGYSVSREKKESFPLTVTSAQKNPTAFYLCASSMRTRTYEQYFGPGTRLTVT.

This chain connects TRBV2 to TRBJ2-1; the D is unclear. The CDR3 is 13 amino acids. V was cut by 5 bases and J by 15 bases, with 20 bases left in between. CDR1 is SNHLY and CDR2 is FYNNEI in the germline V gene. In DNA form, the CDR3 reads TGTGCCAGCAGTACTACTCAGGCTTCACGAGGGTTCTTC. It codes for CASSTTQASRGFF.

The V call is TRBV5-4, the J call TRBJ1-6, with no clear D. Trimming removed 5 bases from V and 8 bases from J, with 14 bases in between. The CDR3 has 14 amino acids. From germline, CDR1 is SGHNT and CDR2 YYREEE (reference sequence). The CDR3 DNA reads as TGTGCCAGCAGGGCCGGGAGCCAGGATTCACCCCTCCACTTT. Protein: CASRAGSQDSPLHF.